This TCR beta chain emerged from a study of read filtering for tumor transcriptome and immune sequencing. Trimming took 3 bases from V and 5 from J, leaving 8 bases between them. The CDR3 has 12 amino acids. Germline CDR1 SGHTA, CDR2 FQGNSA. From approximately 400 ng of RNA, a library with molecular barcoded alpha/delta and beta/gamma adaptors was made. TCRdb reprocessed the reads via MiXCR and lists one record per CDR3 protein. The table has some 130,000 distinct CDR3 sequences, 13% seen once. Overall study results and limits: Around 82% of IR-seq clonotypes had a single read, yet these held approximately 3.5% of reads. Correlation between methods rose after single-read clonotypes were removed.

To note about this clonotype: Its specificity is not known.

The chain is built from TRBV7-2 and TRBJ2-7, with D possibly being TRBD2 (5 bases). This receptor was taken from a donor older than 35 with multiple myeloma. The material sequenced was a population of CD138-negative cells sorted from bone marrow. CDR3 amino acids: CASSFPGNEQYF. The CDR3 DNA reads as TGTGCCAGCAGCTTCCCCGGGAACGAGCAGTACTTC.